The 20 T cell receptor beta chains presented below share a single source sample, sequenced in a study of blood T cell repertoires in COVID-19. Generated by immunoSEQ multiplex PCR, the TCRdb table keeps only in-frame clones and is missing some. In the table there are approximately 190,000 clones, 82% of which are singletons. The sequencing sample was made of peripheral blood. Receptors originate from a woman aged 55-69 years with COVID-19, enrolled during active disease.

The chain links TRBV6-5 to TRBJ2-1; 9 nucleotides line up with TRBD1. The CDR3 sequence is 14 residues long. Looked up from germline, CDR1 is MNHEY and CDR2 is SVGAGI. With V trimmed by 5 bases and J by 8 bases, 7 bases remained unmatched. The CDR3 here is CASSTGTGIDEQFF. The CDR3 DNA reads TGTGCCAGCAGTACCGGGACAGGGATCGATGAGCAGTTCTTC.

The chain couples TRBV10-3 to TRBJ1-5, with unresolved D. CDR1 and CDR2 (germline): ENHRY, SYGVKD. This CDR3 contains 12 residues. Trimming removed 10 bases from V and 5 bases from J, with 12 bases in between. The CDR3 spells CATSTEDQPQHF. As DNA, the CDR3 is TGTGCCACCTCGACGGAGGATCAGCCCCAGCATTTT.

The rearrangement joins TRBV2 to TRBJ1-4; TRBD1 matches 9 bases. CDR1 is SNHLY and CDR2 is FYNNEI in the germline V gene. Losses at the gene ends were 9 bases for V and 4 bases for J; bases not matched to a gene: 3. The CDR3 runs 13 residues. Here the CDR3 reads CARADRGNEKLFF. Written as DNA, the CDR3 is TGTGCCAGGGCGGACAGGGGTAATGAAAAACTGTTTTTT.

The V call is TRBV7-9, the J call TRBJ1-1, with 7 nucleotides matching TRBD1. The CDR3 sequence is 16 residues long. From germline, CDR1 is SEHNR and CDR2 FQNEAQ (reference sequence). V lost 1 base to trimming and J lost 0 bases; unmatched junction nucleotides: 5. CDR3 amino acids: CASSLGGGGLNTEAFF. The CDR3 bases are TGTGCCAGCAGCTTAGGAGGAGGGGGCTTGAACACTGAAGCTTTCTTT. Complete variable domain (other parts from reference TRBV7-9 and TRBJ1-1): DTGVSQNPRHKITKRGQNVTFRCDPISEHNRLYWYRQTLGQGPEFLTYFQNEAQLEKSRLLSDRFSAERPKGSFSTLEIQRTEQGDSAMYLCASSLGGGGLNTEAFFGQGTRLTVV.

This chain links TRBV29-1 with TRBJ1-5, with D maybe TRBD1 (5 bases). The CDR3 is 14 residues long. Germline CDR1 is SQVTM and CDR2 is ANQGSEA. V lost 3 bases and J 4 bases, leaving 13 bases between the germline ends. CDR3 nucleotides: TGCAGCGTTGAGGACGGGGCGGGGAATCAGCCCCAGCATTTT. It yields the protein CSVEDGAGNQPQHF.

The chain joins TRBV28 to TRBJ2-2, with D possibly being TRBD1 (7 bases). The CDR3 consists of 16 residues. Trimming pared 9 bases from V and 6 bases from J, leaving 23 bases between. Germline CDR1 MDHEN, CDR2 SYDVKM. The CDR3 DNA reads TGTGCCAGTGGAGAGGGGGACAGCCTAGCGTCCGGGGAGCTGTTTTTT. This sequence encodes CASGEGDSLASGELFF. The complete variable domain, with remaining parts taken from reference TRBV28 and TRBJ2-2, reads DVKVTQSSRYLVKRTGEKVFLECVQDMDHENMFWYRQDPGLGLRLIYFSYDVKMKEKGDIPEGYSVSREKKERFSLILESASTNQTSMYLCASGEGDSLASGELFFGEGSRLTVL.

The chain is built from TRBV27 and TRBJ2-5, with D possibly being TRBD1 (5 bases). V shed 3 bases and J shed 5 bases, with 13 bases lying between them. This CDR3 region has 14 residues. CDR1 and CDR2 from the germline V gene are MNHEY and SMNVEV (reference sequence). This chain's CDR3 is CASSLAGQGETQYF. The CDR3 region has the DNA TGTGCCAGCAGTTTGGCAGGGCAAGGGGAGACCCAGTACTTC.

This rearrangement joins TRBV7-2 to TRBJ1-2, with D unclear. Germline V gives CDR1 SGHTA, CDR2 FQGNSA. CDR3 length: 11 amino acids. Trimming left V 4 bases short and J 14 bases short, with 14 bases between. The CDR3 bases are TGTGCCAGCAGCTCCGCGGGTGGCAGGACCTTC. This translates into CASSSAGGRTF.

The chain employs TRBV6-2 or TRBV6-3 and TRBJ2-1; TRBD2 matches at 9 bases. The V segment lost 6 bases and the J segment 7 bases; nucleotides outside the gene matches: 10. The CDR3 consists of 15 residues. Per germline, CDR1 MNHEY and CDR2 SVGEGT. CDR3 sequence (DNA): TGTGCCAGCAGCCCCATGCTGGGACTAGCTAATGAGCAGTTCTTC. Translating it yields CASSPMLGLANEQFF.

V is TRBV18 and J is TRBJ1-5, with 7 nucleotides matching TRBD1. This CDR3 spans 16 amino acids. Germline V gene lookup returns CDR1 KGHSH and CDR2 LQKENI. With 1 base clipped from V and 2 bases from J, the junction kept 5 bases outside the gene matches. The CDR3 sequence: CASSPLQGVGNQPQHF. CDR3 sequence (DNA): TGTGCCAGCTCACCACTCCAGGGGGTCGGCAATCAGCCCCAGCATTTT.

This clone appeared a few times. The chain employs TRBV5-1 and TRBJ2-2; 7 positions agree with TRBD2. Germline CDR1 is SGHRS and CDR2 is YFSETQ. V gave up 0 bases and J gave up 4 bases; unmatched junction bases: 6. There are 16 residues in the CDR3. CDR3 in DNA: TGCGCCAGCAGCTTGGCCGGCGGGGGTAGCACCGGGGAGCTGTTTTTT. This translates into CASSLAGGGSTGELFF.

The V call is TRBV6-2 or TRBV6-3, the J call TRBJ2-5; TRBD2 matches at 12 bases. This CDR3 is built from 15 residues. Germline V gene data show CDR1 as MNHEY and CDR2 as SVGEGT. V was pared by 5 bases and J by 10 bases, with 11 bases of the junction left unmatched. CDR3 bases: TGTGCCAGCAGTACCGGACTAGCGGGGTTCCGGGGCCAGTACTTC. Its protein is CASSTGLAGFRGQYF.

A few counts support this clone. The gene calls are TRBV3-1 (or the pseudogene TRBV3-2) and TRBJ2-1; D remains unclear. Germline-derived CDR1 and CDR2 are LGHDT and YNNKEL (reference sequence). This CDR3 region has 15 residues. V lost 8 bases to trimming and J lost 0 bases, with 14 bases between them. CDR3 in DNA: TGTGCCAGCCAGCCAACCCGCGGCTCCTACAATGAGCAGTTCTTC. It encodes CASQPTRGSYNEQFF.

The chain uses TRBV19 and TRBJ2-1; D not resolved. From germline, CDR1 is LNHDA and CDR2 SQIVND (reference sequence). The CDR3 contains 13 residues. Trimming left V 3 bases short and J 6 bases short, with 9 bases between. CDR3 in amino acids: CASSMSLLNEQFF. In DNA form, the CDR3 reads TGTGCCAGTAGTATGTCCCTCCTCAATGAGCAGTTCTTC.

The chain combines TRBV27 with TRBJ1-1; a possible D gene is TRBD1 (5 bases). Germline lookup yields CDR1 MNHEY and CDR2 SMNVEV (reference sequence). The CDR3 has 15 amino acids. Trimming left V 6 bases short and J 6 bases short, with 20 bases between. This CDR3 reads CASRGGLRRGAEAFF. For the CDR3, the DNA is TGTGCCAGCAGGGGGGGGTTACGACGGGGCGCTGAAGCTTTCTTT.

This chain joins TRBV15 and TRBJ2-1, with D possibly matching TRBD2 (5 bases). Trimming stripped 0 bases from V and 6 bases from J, with 15 bases between. Germline lookup yields CDR1 LNHNV and CDR2 YYDKDF (reference sequence). The CDR3 runs 16 residues. The CDR3 sequence is CATSRDLFDGSNEQFF. The CDR3 coding sequence is TGTGCCACCAGCAGAGACCTTTTTGATGGGAGCAATGAGCAGTTCTTC.

The J gene is TRBJ1-5, the V gene TRBV30; D is unresolved. Looked up from germline, CDR1 is GTSNPN and CDR2 is SVGIG (reference sequence). Trimming took 1 base from V and 2 from J, leaving 9 bases between them. The CDR3 is made up of 14 amino acids. The CDR3 region is CAWSAVRGNQPQHF. As DNA, the CDR3 is TGTGCCTGGAGTGCGGTGAGAGGCAATCAGCCCCAGCATTTT.

This sequence joins TRBV4-2 and TRBJ1-1; TRBD1 might be the D (6 bases). Trimming took 1 base from V and 5 from J, leaving 11 bases between them. Germline assignment: CDR1 LGHNA and CDR2 YNFKEQ. The length of the CDR3 is 14 residues. The CDR3 reads CASSQAGVGTEAFF. The CDR3 nucleotides read TGTGCCAGCAGCCAAGCAGGGGTAGGGACTGAAGCTTTCTTT.

The CDR3 loop reads CASSLDTGTDTQYF. The CDR3 DNA reads as TGTGCCAGCAGCTTAGATACGGGGACAGATACGCAGTATTTT. This chain joins TRBV7-2 and TRBJ2-3; perhaps TRBD2 as D (5 bases). V lost 1 base to trimming and J lost 3 bases, with 8 bases between them. This CDR3 contains 14 residues. Per germline, CDR1 SGHTA and CDR2 FQGNSA.

J is TRBJ1-4 and V is TRBV6-5; D is possibly TRBD1 (6 bases). The V end lost 0 bases, the J end lost 4 bases, and 12 bases lay between the germline ends. This CDR3 is built from 16 residues. Germline values: CDR1 MNHEY, CDR2 SVGAGI. This CDR3 is CASSYSVGGGNEKLFF. CDR3 bases: TGTGCCAGCAGTTACTCGGTGGGAGGGGGTAATGAAAAACTGTTTTTT.